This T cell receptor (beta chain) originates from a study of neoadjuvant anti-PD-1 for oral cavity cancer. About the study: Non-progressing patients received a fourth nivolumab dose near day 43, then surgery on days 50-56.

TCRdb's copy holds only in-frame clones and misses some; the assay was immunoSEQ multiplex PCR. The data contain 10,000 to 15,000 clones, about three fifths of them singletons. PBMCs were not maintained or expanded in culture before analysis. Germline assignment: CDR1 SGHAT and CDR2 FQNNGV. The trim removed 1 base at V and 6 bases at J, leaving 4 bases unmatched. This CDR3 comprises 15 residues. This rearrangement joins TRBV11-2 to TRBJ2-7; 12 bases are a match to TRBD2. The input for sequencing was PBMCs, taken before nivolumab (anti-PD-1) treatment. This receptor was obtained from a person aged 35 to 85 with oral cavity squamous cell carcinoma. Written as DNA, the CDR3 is TGTGCCAGCAGCTTAGCCGGACTAGCGGGACTCGAGCAGTACTTC. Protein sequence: CASSLAGLAGLEQYF.